Below, 24 T cell receptor beta chains from the same sample are listed, as sequenced in a study of blood T cell repertoires in COVID-19. Assay: immunoSEQ multiplex PCR; the TCRdb copy retains only in-frame clones and omits some. Found here are 200,000 to 250,000 clones, 89% of them singletons; the top ten hold 5.5% to 8%. The sequenced material came from peripheral blood. These receptors came from a man aged 60 to 69 who had recovered from COVID-19.

This clone was counted between two and nine times. The chain couples TRBV20-1 to TRBJ1-2; maybe TRBD1 (5 bases). This CDR3 spans 13 amino acids. V shed 3 bases and J shed 6 bases, with 14 bases lying between them. The germline CDR1 and CDR2 sequences are DFQATT and SNEGSKA (reference sequence). In nucleotides, the CDR3 is TGCAGTGCTAGTTGGGGCGCGGACGATGGCTACACCTTC. It yields the protein CSASWGADDGYTF.

In its sample, this clone was seen a few times. The rearrangement uses TRBV12-3 or TRBV12-4 and TRBJ1-1; D is unclear. This CDR3 is 12 amino acids long. Trimming took 9 bases from V and 3 from J, leaving 11 bases between them. The CDR3 reads CASVGSYTEAFF. The CDR3, as DNA: TGTGCCAGTGTAGGTAGCTACACTGAAGCTTTCTTT.

This clone was seen a handful of times. CDR3 protein: CASSSADTQYF. The CDR3 nucleotides read TGTGCCAGCAGCTCAGCAGATACGCAGTATTTT. The rearrangement joins TRBV6-2 or TRBV6-3 to TRBJ2-3; D gene ambiguous. The CDR3 consists of 11 residues. Per the germline V gene, CDR1 is MNHEY and CDR2 is SVGEGT. Trimming left V 6 bases short and J 4 bases short, with 5 bases between.

V and J are TRBV7-2 and TRBJ1-4; D not certain. The CDR3 is 16 amino acids. The V end lost 3 bases, the J end lost 5 bases, and 16 bases lay between the germline ends. The germline V gene has CDR1 SGHTA and CDR2 FQGNSA. CDR3 coding DNA: TGTGCCAGCAGCTTTTCAGTTACAGAAACAAATGAAAAACTGTTTTTT. Its protein is CASSFSVTETNEKLFF.

J is TRBJ2-2 and V is TRBV7-3, with 9 positions matching TRBD1. Germline V gene data show CDR1 as SGHTA and CDR2 as FQGTGA. J was trimmed by 6 bases and V by 5 bases; bases with no gene match: 7. This CDR3 has 15 amino acids. CDR3 nucleotides: TGTGCCAGCAGCCTCGGGACAGGGTATCCCGGGGAGCTGTTTTTT. It codes for CASSLGTGYPGELFF.

The chain has TRBV6-2 or TRBV6-3 and TRBJ1-2; D gene unclear. This CDR3 spans 14 amino acids. From germline, CDR1 is MNHEY and CDR2 SVGEGT. Trimming left V 6 bases short and J 8 bases short, with 19 bases between. CDR3 residues: CASSPLLGGRGYTF. The CDR3, as DNA: TGTGCCAGCAGCCCACTTCTGGGAGGCCGGGGCTACACCTTC.

This chain links TRBV24-1 with TRBJ1-6; D gene uncertain. Germline loops: CDR1 KGHDR, CDR2 SFDVKD. The V gene lost 6 bases and the J gene lost 17 bases, with 10 bases spanning the gap. The CDR3 contains 10 residues. CDR3 nucleotide sequence: TGTGCCACCAGTCGCGTTTTGGTCCACTTT. It specifies CATSRVLVHF.

This chain links TRBV4-3 with TRBJ1-2; D is undetermined. Germline V gives CDR1 LGHNA, CDR2 YSLEER. This CDR3 region has 16 residues. V was pared by 0 bases and J by 4 bases, with 15 bases between. The CDR3 sequence: CASSQEVVREAYGYTF. In nucleotides, the CDR3 is TGCGCCAGCAGCCAAGAGGTTGTGAGGGAAGCCTATGGCTACACCTTC.

This chain joins TRBV7-3 and TRBJ2-3; no clear D. V was trimmed by 0 bases and J by 6 bases, leaving 7 bases between them. CDR1 is SGHTA, CDR2 FQGTGA, per germline. This CDR3 has 13 residues. The CDR3 is CASSLTPSDTQYF. CDR3 coding DNA: TGTGCCAGCAGCTTAACCCCTTCGGATACGCAGTATTTT.

V is TRBV11-2 and J is TRBJ2-7; 7 bases map to TRBD1. The CDR3 consists of 17 residues. Germline assignment: CDR1 SGHAT and CDR2 FQNNGV. After removal of 4 bases from V and 2 bases from J, the junction contained 14 bases not matched to a gene. As DNA, the CDR3 is TGTGCCAGCAGCTCTAAAATACCGGGACAGAGTCCCTACGAGCAGTACTTC. This sequence encodes CASSSKIPGQSPYEQYF.

The chain combines TRBV7-3 with TRBJ2-3; 8 bases match TRBD2. J lost 8 bases, V lost 0 bases, and 19 bases had no gene match. CDR1 and CDR2 (germline): SGHTA, FQGTGA. The CDR3 covers 19 residues. CDR3 region: CASSLTAPTSGGGMGTQYF. Here the CDR3 DNA reads TGTGCCAGCAGCTTAACTGCCCCTACTAGCGGCGGAGGCATGGGTACGCAGTATTTT.

The chain is built from TRBV7-2 and TRBJ1-2, with D hard to call. CDR3 length equals 15 residues. Germline-derived CDR1 and CDR2 are SGHTA and FQGNSA. V lost 2 bases, J lost 2 bases, and 12 bases lay in between. The CDR3 bases are TGTGCCAGCAGCTTACAGGCTGGGTGGAACTATGGCTACACCTTC. This gives the protein CASSLQAGWNYGYTF.

The chain joins TRBV27 to TRBJ1-2; D not certain. Trimming shortened V by 2 bases and J by 6 bases, and 10 bases separated the two germline ends. From germline, CDR1 is MNHEY and CDR2 SMNVEV (reference sequence). The CDR3 length is 13 residues. CDR3 loop: CASSLREGNGYTF. CDR3 DNA sequence: TGTGCCAGCAGTTTACGGGAAGGAAATGGCTACACCTTC.

The CDR3: CASSLRQGAGTEAFF. CDR3 nucleotides: TGCGCCAGCAGCTTACGACAGGGGGCAGGAACTGAAGCTTTCTTT. V and J are TRBV5-1 and TRBJ1-1; TRBD1 matches at 10 bases. Germline CDR1 is SGHRS and CDR2 is YFSETQ. V was clipped by 2 bases and J by 5 bases; unmatched bases: 6. CDR3 length: 15 amino acids.

In its sample, this clone was seen a few times. This chain uses TRBV6-5 with TRBJ1-6; TRBD1 aligns across 8 bases. The V segment lost 2 bases and the J segment 7 bases; nucleotides outside the gene matches: 4. Germline V gene sequence: CDR1 MNHEY, CDR2 SVGAGI. This CDR3 spans 15 amino acids. The CDR3 here is CASSYTRGLNSPLHF. CDR3 sequence (DNA): TGTGCCAGCAGTTACACCAGGGGGCTGAATTCACCCCTCCACTTT.

The J gene is TRBJ2-1, the V gene TRBV15; tentatively, D is TRBD1 (5 bases). Trimming left V 0 bases short and J 8 bases short, with 11 bases between. In germline, CDR1 is LNHNV, CDR2 YYDKDF (reference sequence). This CDR3 contains 14 residues. The CDR3 reads CATSREKGAYEQFF. As DNA, the CDR3 is TGTGCCACCAGCAGAGAAAAAGGGGCTTATGAGCAGTTCTTC.

The genes are TRBV19 and TRBJ1-6, with 8 bases lining up with TRBD1. This CDR3 has 15 amino acids. Losses at the gene ends were 3 bases for V and 10 bases for J; bases not matched to a gene: 8. Germline V gene sequence: CDR1 LNHDA, CDR2 SQIVND (reference sequence). The CDR3 sequence is CASSMSRGPRSPLHF. The CDR3 nucleotides read TGTGCCAGTAGTATGTCCAGGGGGCCTCGATCACCCCTCCACTTT.

Only one count was recorded for this clone. The chain employs TRBV24-1 and TRBJ2-3, with D possibly TRBD1 on 5 matching bases. V was trimmed by 1 base and J by 4 bases, leaving 11 bases between them. Per the germline V gene, CDR1 is KGHDR and CDR2 is SFDVKD. The CDR3 extends over 15 amino acids. CDR3 protein: CATSDFGGAADTQYF. For the CDR3, the DNA is TGTGCCACCAGTGATTTTGGTGGGGCGGCAGATACGCAGTATTTT.

The rearrangement links TRBV28 to TRBJ2-1, with 13 positions matching TRBD2. The CDR3 is 17 residues long. V was pared by 4 bases and J by 0 bases, with 3 bases of the junction left unmatched. The V gene's germline CDR1 is MDHEN and CDR2 SYDVKM. In nucleotides, the CDR3 is TGTGCCAGCAGTTCCTGGACTAGCGGGAGCTCCTACAATGAGCAGTTCTTC. This gives the protein CASSSWTSGSSYNEQFF.

The J gene is TRBJ2-2, the V gene TRBV24-1; the match to TRBD2 covers 7 bases. J gave up 5 bases and V 5 bases, and 10 bases lay outside the gene matches. CDR1 and CDR2 from the germline V gene are KGHDR and SFDVKD. This CDR3 is 16 amino acids long. CDR3 loop: CATSAGRGGRTGELFF. The CDR3 nucleotides read TGTGCCACCAGTGCTGGTAGGGGAGGGAGAACCGGGGAGCTGTTTTTT.

V is TRBV18 and J is TRBJ1-5; TRBD1 agrees at 8 bases. V shed 3 bases, J shed 4 bases, and the junction held 5 bases outside the gene matches. This CDR3 is built from 15 residues. CDR1 and CDR2 (germline): KGHSH, LQKENI. The CDR3 spells CASSPGTGANQPQHF. CDR3 sequence (DNA): TGTGCCAGCTCACCGGGGACAGGAGCGAATCAGCCCCAGCATTTT.

The chain uses TRBV19 and TRBJ2-7, with D maybe TRBD1 (5 bases). This CDR3 is built from 13 residues. V lost 7 bases to trimming and J lost 4 bases, with 14 bases between them. The germline V gene has CDR1 LNHDA and CDR2 SQIVND (reference sequence). In DNA form, the CDR3 reads TGTGCCAGTACCCAGACAGATGGGTACGAGCAGTACTTC. Translation: CASTQTDGYEQYF.

This clone has a single count. The chain links TRBV27 to TRBJ2-2, with 11 nucleotides matching TRBD1. The CDR3 spans 15 residues. The germline CDR1 and CDR2 sequences are MNHEY and SMNVEV (reference sequence). Trimming took 7 bases from V and 6 from J; bases not matched to a gene: 7. CDR3 in amino acids: CASTRRTGGSGELFF. The CDR3 DNA reads as TGTGCCAGCACCCGCCGGACAGGGGGCTCCGGGGAGCTGTTTTTT.

This clone was recorded only once. V usage is TRBV28 and J usage is TRBJ2-7; D gene uncertain. The V gene lost 4 bases and the J gene lost 3 bases, with 13 bases spanning the gap. This CDR3 comprises 14 residues. Germline CDR1 and CDR2: MDHEN and SYDVKM. CDR3 DNA: TGTGCCAGCAGTTACCGCAGTTACTACTACGAGCAGTACTTC. Its translation is CASSYRSYYYEQYF.